This T cell receptor beta chain was sequenced in a study of T-cell reconstitution after alpha-beta-depleted transplantation in children. Study-level points and caveats: Several hundred graft clones that had expanded were reportedly the source of alpha-beta T cells about two months after transplant. Certain patients had high TCRbeta diversity at day 60, and it came from recipient T cells and thymic progenitors that survived. One year post-transplant, T-cell counts and diversity were largely derived from T cells produced anew.

The CDR3 is 15 residues long. V was clipped by 5 bases and J by 5 bases, with 16 bases between them. As for this clonotype: The antigen is unknown.

Preparation of the TCRbeta library was carried out with unique molecular identifiers. One entry per CDR3 protein, called by TCRdb with MiXCR from the PCR reads. The repertoire holds 300,000 or so distinct CDR3 sequences, with approximately 23% as singletons. V usage is TRBV12-3 or TRBV12-4 and J usage is TRBJ2-4; D may be TRBD1 (5 bases). The input for sequencing was PBMCs, mostly from graft donor cells, taken 180 days after TCRalphabeta/CD19-depleted stem cell transplant. The TCR comes from a male patient younger than 18 who had a stem cell transplant for acute lymphoblastic leukemia, so the T cells may come from the graft donor. The CDR3 protein is CASSPVGRKENIQYF. In DNA, the CDR3 is TGTGCCAGCAGTCCTGTGGGGCGCAAAGAAAACATTCAGTACTTC.